This TCR beta chain was obtained from a study of blood T cell repertoires in COVID-19. Only in-frame clones appear in the TCRdb table, and some are missing; sequencing was by immunoSEQ multiplex PCR. Altogether approximately 300,000 clones are present, around 83% being singletons, with the ten largest covering roughly 1.1%. The V gene lost 2 bases and the J gene lost 8 bases, with 18 bases spanning the gap. Germline V gene lookup returns CDR1 LNHDA and CDR2 SQIVND (reference sequence). This CDR3 spans 15 amino acids. Material for sequencing was peripheral blood. The V call is TRBV19, the J call TRBJ1-2; a weak D match, TRBD1 (5 bases). This receptor was taken from a woman between 45 and 65 years old with acute or convalescent COVID-19. CDR3 bases: TGTGCCAGTAGTATATTAGAAACGGGAGGGGCCGGCTACACCTTC. Translating it yields CASSILETGGAGYTF.